The present entry profiles one T cell receptor (beta chain) with its context. The target antigen is unknown. Graves' hyperthyroidism was deemed stable absent ophthalmopathy progression within 18 months. Clinical symptoms, serum thyroxine and TRAb, thyroid ultrasound and orbital computed tomography were used for the diagnoses. The sample originates from a study of T cells in Graves' hyperthyroidism and ophthalmopathy. Notes on the study in general: In the blood, most expanded thyroid clonotypes above 0.001 appeared as well.

The investigators amplified TCR beta CDR3 regions from RNA transcripts. Carried out on the TCR CDR3, a first-round RT-PCR used the HTBI primer set. TCRdb itself ran the multiplex PCR reads through MiXCR, one entry per CDR3 protein. This sample carries roughly 570,000 distinct CDR3 sequences, around 46% of them seen once, and the ten largest clones take around 7.7%. The TCR sequence derives from a woman younger than 30 with Graves' hyperthyroidism. The specimen sequenced was peripheral blood or thyroid tissue (not recorded which).

As DNA, the CDR3 is TGCAGCGTTGAGGGGAGGGAGCAGTACTTC. It yields the protein CSVEGREQYF. The V call is TRBV29-1, the J call TRBJ2-7; a weak D match, TRBD2 (6 bases). Per germline, CDR1 SQVTM and CDR2 ANQGSEA. Trimming left V 3 bases short and J 7 bases short, with 7 bases between. This CDR3 comprises 10 residues.